The 27 T cell receptor beta chains in this list originate from one sample, sequenced in a study of blood T cell repertoires in COVID-19. Only in-frame clones appear in the TCRdb table, and some are missing; sequencing was by immunoSEQ multiplex PCR. This table has 150,000 to 200,000 clones, around 83% appearing once. The source material was peripheral blood. The origin of the receptors is a woman aged 70-85 years who had recovered from COVID-19.

This chain's CDR3 is CASSPRTGTNTGELFF. For the CDR3, the DNA is TGTGCCAGCAGCCCCCGGACGGGAACGAACACCGGGGAGCTGTTTTTT. The chain has TRBV4-2 and TRBJ2-2, with a weak D call TRBD2 (5 bases). The germline V gene encodes CDR1 LGHNA and CDR2 YNFKEQ. This CDR3 has 16 amino acids. V lost 4 bases, J lost 0 bases, and 12 bases lay in between.

This rearrangement joins TRBV15 to TRBJ2-1; no clear D gene. V was cut by 0 bases and J by 9 bases, with 12 bases left in between. CDR1 is LNHNV and CDR2 is YYDKDF in the germline V gene (reference sequence). This CDR3 is built from 14 residues. CDR3 loop: CATSRDPQRREQFF. The CDR3 DNA sequence: TGTGCCACCAGCAGAGATCCCCAGCGCCGTGAGCAGTTCTTC.

The J gene is TRBJ2-7, the V gene TRBV6-2 or TRBV6-3, with 7 positions matching TRBD2. This CDR3 spans 15 amino acids. The germline CDR1 and CDR2 sequences are MNHEY and SVGEGT. Germline trimming cut 4 bases from V and 4 bases from J; bases unmatched to any gene: 10. CDR3: CASSSSGGGRYEQYF. The CDR3 nucleotides read TGTGCCAGCAGTTCTAGCGGAGGTGGGAGGTACGAGCAGTACTTC.

The gene calls are TRBV3-1 (or the pseudogene TRBV3-2) and TRBJ2-1; D may be TRBD2 (5 bases). The germline CDR1 and CDR2 sequences are LGHDT and YNNKEL (reference sequence). Trimming removed 1 base at V and 9 bases at J, with 13 bases between. The CDR3 has 14 amino acids. The CDR3 DNA sequence: TGTGCCAGCAGCCAAGGGCAAGGGAGTGGTGAGCAGTTCTTC. As protein: CASSQGQGSGEQFF.

CDR3 sequence reads: CATSRDPGVGELFF. CDR3 DNA sequence: TGTGCCACCAGCAGAGACCCCGGGGTCGGGGAGCTGTTTTTT. This chain connects TRBV15 to TRBJ2-2, with D maybe TRBD2 (5 bases). The CDR3 loop spans 14 amino acids. Per the germline V gene, CDR1 is LNHNV and CDR2 is YYDKDF (reference sequence). Trimming removed 0 bases at V and 7 bases at J, with 9 bases between.

The J gene is TRBJ1-2, the V gene TRBV5-1; D is perhaps TRBD1 (5 bases). V lost 4 bases, J lost 12 bases, and 22 bases lay in between. This CDR3 contains 14 residues. Germline CDR1 SGHRS, CDR2 YFSETQ. This CDR3 reads CASSPGVGARWDTF. As DNA, the CDR3 is TGCGCCAGCAGCCCTGGGGTAGGGGCCCGATGGGACACCTTC.

This clone was detected once. V and J are TRBV18 and TRBJ2-1; 8 positions match TRBD2. The CDR3 totals 16 residues. Germline loops: CDR1 KGHSH, CDR2 LQKENI. After removal of 8 bases from V and 6 bases from J, the junction contained 15 bases not matched to a gene. The CDR3 bases are TGTGCCAGCGCAACTAGCGGACGGGCCTCACTCAATGAGCAGTTCTTC. Encoded protein: CASATSGRASLNEQFF.

The chain carries TRBV7-8 and TRBJ2-3; D is possibly TRBD2 (5 bases). Trimming pared 5 bases from V and 6 bases from J, leaving 21 bases between. The CDR3 consists of 16 residues. Germline CDR1 SGHVS, CDR2 FQNEAQ. The CDR3 loop reads CASSARPGGSKDTQYF. The CDR3 DNA reads TGTGCCAGCAGCGCACGTCCCGGTGGGAGCAAGGATACGCAGTATTTT.

The chain recombines TRBV27 with TRBJ2-7; 11 nucleotides align to TRBD2. CDR1 is MNHEY and CDR2 is SMNVEV in the germline V gene (reference sequence). V lost 5 bases and J lost 0; bases outside the gene matches: 6. This CDR3 is 16 amino acids long. The chain's CDR3 is CASSRPSGGSSYEQYF. In DNA, the CDR3 is TGTGCCAGCAGTCGCCCTAGCGGGGGGTCCTCCTACGAGCAGTACTTC.

The rearrangement links TRBV4-1 to TRBJ2-5; 8 nucleotides align to TRBD1. Germline CDR1 and CDR2: MGHRA and YSYEKL. This CDR3 region has 15 residues. Germline trimming cut 4 bases from V and 5 bases from J; bases unmatched to any gene: 9. The CDR3 bases are TGCGCCAGCAGCCGTCAAGACAGGGGTGGGGAGACCCAGTACTTC. Translating it yields CASSRQDRGGETQYF.

The chain employs TRBV19 and TRBJ2-3; 9 bases line up with TRBD1. Germline V gene sequence: CDR1 LNHDA, CDR2 SQIVND (reference sequence). V trimming: 5 bases; J trimming: 6 bases; junction bases outside the gene matches: 3. The length of the CDR3 is 13 residues. The CDR3 spells CASSGTGPDTQYF. The CDR3 coding sequence is TGTGCCAGTAGTGGGACAGGGCCCGATACGCAGTATTTT. Filled out from reference TRBV19 and TRBJ2-3, the complete variable domain reads DGGITQSPKYLFRKEGQNVTLSCEQNLNHDAMYWYRQDPGQGLRLIYYSQIVNDFQKGDIAEGYSVSREKKESFPLTVTSAQKNPTAFYLCASSGTGPDTQYFGPGTRLTVL.

This clone was counted between two and nine times. This chain joins TRBV5-1 and TRBJ2-3; D may be TRBD2 (6 bases). Per the germline V gene, CDR1 is SGHRS and CDR2 is YFSETQ. V was trimmed by 2 bases and J by 1 base, leaving 17 bases between them. This CDR3 has 17 amino acids. The CDR3: CASSFYLATRRTDTQYF. The CDR3 region has the DNA TGCGCCAGCAGCTTTTATTTGGCGACTAGACGCACAGATACGCAGTATTTT.

The chain couples TRBV2 to TRBJ2-1, with 9 bases matching TRBD2. Germline lookup yields CDR1 SNHLY and CDR2 FYNNEI. The CDR3 has 15 amino acids. With 6 bases clipped from V and 6 bases from J, the junction kept 9 bases outside the gene matches. CDR3 sequence: CASSPLGLALNEQFF. The DNA for the CDR3 is TGTGCCAGCAGCCCTCTAGGACTAGCGCTCAATGAGCAGTTCTTC.

The chain employs TRBV4-1 and TRBJ2-1, with 11 nucleotides matching TRBD2. J was trimmed by 6 bases and V by 3 bases; bases with no gene match: 10. This CDR3 has 17 amino acids. Germline V gives CDR1 MGHRA, CDR2 YSYEKL. CDR3: CASSQPIAGGGGNEQFF. In DNA form, the CDR3 reads TGCGCCAGCAGCCAGCCCATAGCGGGAGGGGGGGGCAATGAGCAGTTCTTC.

The rearrangement links TRBV3-1 (or the pseudogene TRBV3-2) to TRBJ1-3, with 8 nucleotides matching TRBD1. J lost 7 bases, V lost 4 bases, and 6 bases had no gene match. This CDR3 has 14 amino acids. Per the germline V gene, CDR1 is LGHDT and CDR2 is YNNKEL (reference sequence). CDR3 sequence reads: CASSPSGGGNTIYF. CDR3 DNA: TGTGCCAGCAGCCCCTCAGGGGGCGGGAACACCATATATTTT.

The chain recombines TRBV29-1 with TRBJ2-1; 7 positions agree with TRBD2. V lost 3 bases, J lost 0 bases, and 5 bases stayed unmatched. Germline V gene data show CDR1 as SQVTM and CDR2 as ANQGSEA. The CDR3 length is 15 residues. The CDR3 DNA reads as TGCAGCGTTGATGGGGAGGGGAGCTCCTACAATGAGCAGTTCTTC. It yields the protein CSVDGEGSSYNEQFF.

This clone was observed a single time. This chain links TRBV5-5 with TRBJ1-5; 8 bases are shared with TRBD1. There are 15 residues in the CDR3. Germline V CDR1 and CDR2: SGHKS, YYEKEE (reference sequence). Trimming at V came to 1 base and at J to 7 bases, leaving 7 bases not matched to a gene. The CDR3 sequence: CASSLIAGGGQPQHF. CDR3 nucleotides: TGTGCCAGCAGCTTGATAGCAGGGGGCGGGCAGCCCCAGCATTTT.

This clone was detected a few times. This chain links TRBV27 with TRBJ2-3; possible D gene TRBD1, 7 bases. Trimming left V 5 bases short and J 4 bases short, with 13 bases between. Germline CDR1 and CDR2: MNHEY and SMNVEV (reference sequence). The CDR3 extends over 14 amino acids. DNA of the CDR3: TGTGCCAGCAGTAATAGCAGGGGGGCAGATACGCAGTATTTT. It yields the protein CASSNSRGADTQYF.

A single count supports this clone. The rearrangement uses TRBV6-5 and TRBJ1-5; D perhaps matches TRBD1 (5 bases). Germline V gives CDR1 MNHEY, CDR2 SVGAGI. Between the trimmed V and J ends, which lost 6 bases and 5 bases, there was a span of 11 bases. This CDR3 has 13 residues. For the CDR3, the DNA is TGTGCCAGCAGCCCGCAGGGTCATCAGCCCCAGCATTTT. As protein: CASSPQGHQPQHF.

The J gene is TRBJ1-4, the V gene TRBV7-2, with 8 bases lining up with TRBD1. The CDR3 consists of 18 residues. Per the germline V gene, CDR1 is SGHTA and CDR2 is FQGNSA. V trimming: 1 base; J trimming: 3 bases; junction bases outside the gene matches: 10. CDR3 in amino acids: CASSLGRPGQDANEKLFF. As DNA, the CDR3 is TGTGCCAGCAGCTTAGGACGCCCGGGACAGGACGCTAATGAAAAACTGTTTTTT. Based on the CDR3 plus reference TRBV7-2 and TRBJ1-4, the full variable domain is GAGVSQSPSNKVTEKGKDVELRCDPISGHTALYWYRQSLGQGLEFLIYFQGNSAPDKSGLPSDRFSAERTGGSVSTLTIQRTQQEDSAVYLCASSLGRPGQDANEKLFFGSGTQLSVL.

This rearrangement joins TRBV19 to TRBJ2-7; a weak D match, TRBD2 (5 bases). The ends were cut back, 2 bases at V and 1 base at J, with 15 bases in the middle. The CDR3 consists of 16 residues. Germline V lookup: CDR1 LNHDA, CDR2 SQIVND (reference sequence). The CDR3 DNA follows: TGTGCCAGTAGTATAATTCCCGGCCCGGGGTCCTACGAGCAGTACTTC. It specifies CASSIIPGPGSYEQYF.

This chain links TRBV5-1 with TRBJ2-1; possible D gene TRBD1, 6 bases. Germline CDR1 reads SGHRS; CDR2 reads YFSETQ. V shed 7 bases and J shed 5 bases, with 16 bases lying between them. This CDR3 contains 14 residues. In DNA, the CDR3 is TGCGCCAGCCGCCAACAGGGATCCGACAATGAGCAGTTCTTC. Translated: CASRQQGSDNEQFF.

The chain combines TRBV5-1 with TRBJ1-1; TRBD1 aligns across 8 bases. From germline, CDR1 is SGHRS and CDR2 YFSETQ. The trim removed 5 bases at V and 11 bases at J, leaving 8 bases unmatched. CDR3 length: 12 amino acids. The CDR3 region has the DNA TGCGCCAGCAGGGGGCCAGGGGGCGGTGCTTTCTTT. As protein: CASRGPGGGAFF.

The table lists this clone with a count of one. The chain carries TRBV6-4 and TRBJ2-1; D not resolved. Between the trimmed V and J ends, which lost 0 bases and 10 bases, there was a span of 13 bases. CDR3 length: 14 amino acids. Germline lookup yields CDR1 MRHNA and CDR2 SNTAGT. CDR3 loop: CASSDSMGLSEQFF. The CDR3 coding sequence is TGTGCCAGCAGTGACTCGATGGGCCTATCAGAGCAGTTCTTC.

The rearrangement uses TRBV5-1 and TRBJ2-7, with D possibly being TRBD2 (5 bases). Germline V CDR1 and CDR2: SGHRS, YFSETQ. V dropped 1 base and J dropped 3 bases, with 11 bases sitting between them. This CDR3 has 14 amino acids. CDR3 nucleotides: TGCGCCAGCAGCTTGTTTCTCGGGGTCTACGAGCAGTACTTC. Translating gives CASSLFLGVYEQYF.

The chain employs TRBV29-1 and TRBJ1-2; possible D gene TRBD1, 6 bases. Germline CDR1 and CDR2: SQVTM and ANQGSEA. The V gene lost 3 bases and the J gene lost 4 bases, with 9 bases spanning the gap. The CDR3 is 12 residues long. CDR3 region: CSVEGRGYGYTF. CDR3 sequence (DNA): TGCAGCGTTGAGGGCAGGGGCTATGGCTACACCTTC.

The chain uses TRBV6-1 and TRBJ2-1, with a weak D call TRBD1 (5 bases). Germline V CDR1 and CDR2: MNHNS, SASEGT. The CDR3 length is 14 residues. The V and J ends lost 1 base and 6 bases respectively, with 10 bases between them. CDR3 sequence reads: CASSEVLGVNEQFF. CDR3 DNA sequence: TGTGCCAGCAGTGAAGTTTTAGGGGTCAATGAGCAGTTCTTC.